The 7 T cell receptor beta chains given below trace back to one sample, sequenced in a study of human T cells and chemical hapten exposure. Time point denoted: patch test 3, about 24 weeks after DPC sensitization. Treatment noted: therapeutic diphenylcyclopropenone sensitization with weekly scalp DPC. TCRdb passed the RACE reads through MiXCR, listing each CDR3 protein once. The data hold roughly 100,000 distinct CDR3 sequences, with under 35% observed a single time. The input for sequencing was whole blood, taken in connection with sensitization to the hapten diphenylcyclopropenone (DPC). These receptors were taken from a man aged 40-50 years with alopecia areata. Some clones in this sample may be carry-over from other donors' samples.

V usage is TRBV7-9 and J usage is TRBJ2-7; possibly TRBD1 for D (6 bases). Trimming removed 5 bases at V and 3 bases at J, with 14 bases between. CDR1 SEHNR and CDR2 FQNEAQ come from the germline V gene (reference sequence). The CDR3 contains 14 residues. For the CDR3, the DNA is TGTGCCAGCAGCCCGGGACACTTGTACTACGAGCAGTACTTC. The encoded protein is CASSPGHLYYEQYF.

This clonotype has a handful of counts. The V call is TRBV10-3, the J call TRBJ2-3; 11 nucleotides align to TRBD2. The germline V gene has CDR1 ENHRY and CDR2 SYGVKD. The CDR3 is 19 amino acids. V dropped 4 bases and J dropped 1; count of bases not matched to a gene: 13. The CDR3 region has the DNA TGTGCCATCAGTGGAGGAACTAGCGGGAGAAAAGGGGGCACAGATACGCAGTATTTT. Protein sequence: CAISGGTSGRKGGTDTQYF.

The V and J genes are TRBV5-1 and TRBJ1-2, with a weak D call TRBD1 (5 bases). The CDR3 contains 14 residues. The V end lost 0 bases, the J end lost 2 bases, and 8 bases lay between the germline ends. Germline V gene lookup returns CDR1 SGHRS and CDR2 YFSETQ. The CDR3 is CASSLEGPNYGYTF. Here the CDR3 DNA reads TGCGCCAGCAGCTTGGAGGGACCGAACTATGGCTACACCTTC. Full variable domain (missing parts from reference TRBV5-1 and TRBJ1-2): KAGVTQTPRYLIKTRGQQVTLSCSPISGHRSVSWYQQTPGQGLQFLFEYFSETQRNKGNFPGRFSGRQFSNSRSEMNVSTLELGDSALYLCASSLEGPNYGYTFGSGTRLTVV.

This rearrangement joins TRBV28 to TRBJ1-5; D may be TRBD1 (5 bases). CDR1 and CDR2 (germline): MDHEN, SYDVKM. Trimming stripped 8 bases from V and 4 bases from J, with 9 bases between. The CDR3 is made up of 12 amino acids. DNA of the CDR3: TGTGCCAGCGGGGGAGGGAATCAGCCCCAGCATTTT. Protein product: CASGGGNQPQHF.

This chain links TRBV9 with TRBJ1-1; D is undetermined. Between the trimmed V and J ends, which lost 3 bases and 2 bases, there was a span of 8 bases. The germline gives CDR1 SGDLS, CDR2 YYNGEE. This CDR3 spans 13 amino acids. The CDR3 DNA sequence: TGTGCCAGCAGCGGACCACCAAACACTGAAGCTTTCTTT. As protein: CASSGPPNTEAFF.

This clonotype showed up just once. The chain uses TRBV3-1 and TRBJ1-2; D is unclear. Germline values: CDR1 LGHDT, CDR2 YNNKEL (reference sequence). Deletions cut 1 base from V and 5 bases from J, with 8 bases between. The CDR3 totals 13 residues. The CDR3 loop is CASSQVSAYGYTF. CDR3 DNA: TGTGCCAGCAGCCAAGTGTCGGCGTATGGCTACACCTTC. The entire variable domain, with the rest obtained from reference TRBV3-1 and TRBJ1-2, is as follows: DTAVSQTPKYLVTQMGNDKSIKCEQNLGHDTMYWYKQDSKKFLKIMFSYNNKELIINETVPNRFSPKSPDKAHLNLHINSLELGDSAVYFCASSQVSAYGYTFGSGTRLTVV.

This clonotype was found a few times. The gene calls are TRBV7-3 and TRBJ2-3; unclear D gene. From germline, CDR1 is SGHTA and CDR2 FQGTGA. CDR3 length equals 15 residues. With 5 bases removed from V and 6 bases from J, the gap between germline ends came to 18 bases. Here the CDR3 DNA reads TGTGCCAGCAGCCTTTCTTTGGGGAACTCCGATACGCAGTATTTT. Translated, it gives CASSLSLGNSDTQYF.